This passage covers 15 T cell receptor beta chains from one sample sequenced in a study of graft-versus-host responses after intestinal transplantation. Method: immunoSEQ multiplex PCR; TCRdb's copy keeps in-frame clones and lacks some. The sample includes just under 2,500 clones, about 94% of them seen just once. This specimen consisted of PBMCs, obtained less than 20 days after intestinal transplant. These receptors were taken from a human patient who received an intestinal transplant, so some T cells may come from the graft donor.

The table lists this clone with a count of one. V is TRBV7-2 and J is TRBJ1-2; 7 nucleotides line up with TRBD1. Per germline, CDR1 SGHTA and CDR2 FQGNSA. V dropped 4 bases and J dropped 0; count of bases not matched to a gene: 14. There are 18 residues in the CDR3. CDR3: CASSSLPGQKLANYGYTF. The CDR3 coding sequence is TGTGCCAGCAGCTCCCTACCGGGACAGAAGCTAGCTAACTATGGCTACACCTTC.

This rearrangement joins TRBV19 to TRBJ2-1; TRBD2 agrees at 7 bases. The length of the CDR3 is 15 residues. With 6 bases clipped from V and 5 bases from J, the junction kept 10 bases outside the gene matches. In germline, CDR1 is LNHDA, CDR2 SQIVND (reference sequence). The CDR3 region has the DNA TGTGCCAGTAGCTTGACCGGGACTATGGACAATGAGCAGTTCTTC. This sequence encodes CASSLTGTMDNEQFF.

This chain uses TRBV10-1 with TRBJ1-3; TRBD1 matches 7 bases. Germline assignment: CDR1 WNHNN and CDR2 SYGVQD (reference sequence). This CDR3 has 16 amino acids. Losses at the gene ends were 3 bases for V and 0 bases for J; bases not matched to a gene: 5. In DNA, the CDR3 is TGCGCCAGCAGTGAAGGACAGGAGAGCTCTGGAAACACCATATATTTT. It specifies CASSEGQESSGNTIYF.

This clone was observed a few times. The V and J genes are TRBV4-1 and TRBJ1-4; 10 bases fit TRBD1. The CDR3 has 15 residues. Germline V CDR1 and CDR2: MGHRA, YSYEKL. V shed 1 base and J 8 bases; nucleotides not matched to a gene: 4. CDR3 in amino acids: CASSQAGTGVEKLFF. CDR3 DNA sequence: TGCGCCAGCAGCCAAGCCGGGACAGGGGTAGAAAAACTGTTTTTT.

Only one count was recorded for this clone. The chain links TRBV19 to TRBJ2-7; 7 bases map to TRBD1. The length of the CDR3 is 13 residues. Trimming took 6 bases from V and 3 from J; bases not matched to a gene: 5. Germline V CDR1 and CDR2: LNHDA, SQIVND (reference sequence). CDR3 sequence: CASRPTGIYEQYF. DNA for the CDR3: TGTGCCAGTAGACCGACAGGGATCTACGAGCAGTACTTC.

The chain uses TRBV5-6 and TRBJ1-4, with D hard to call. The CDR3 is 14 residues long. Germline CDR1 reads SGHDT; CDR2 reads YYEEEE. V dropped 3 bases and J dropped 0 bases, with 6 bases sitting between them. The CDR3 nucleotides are TGTGCCAGCAGCTCCGGTGCAACTAATGAAAAACTGTTTTTT. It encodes CASSSGATNEKLFF.

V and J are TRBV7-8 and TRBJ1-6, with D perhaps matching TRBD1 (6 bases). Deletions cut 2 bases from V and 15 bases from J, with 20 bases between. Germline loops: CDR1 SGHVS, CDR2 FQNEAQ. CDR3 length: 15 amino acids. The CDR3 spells CASSLLAGGGFHLHF. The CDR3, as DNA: TGTGCCAGCAGCTTATTGGCCGGGGGGGGCTTCCACCTCCACTTT. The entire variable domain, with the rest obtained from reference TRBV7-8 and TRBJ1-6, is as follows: GAGVSQSPRYKVAKRGQDVALRCDPISGHVSLFWYQQALGQGPEFLTYFQNEAQLDKSGLPSDRFFAERPEGSVSTLKIQRTQQEDSAVYLCASSLLAGGGFHLHFGNGTRLTVT.

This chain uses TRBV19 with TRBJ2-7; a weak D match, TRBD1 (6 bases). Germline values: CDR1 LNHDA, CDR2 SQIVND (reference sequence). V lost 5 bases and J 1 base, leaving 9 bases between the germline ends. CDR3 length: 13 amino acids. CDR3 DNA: TGTGCCAGTAGTCCCGGACAGTCCTACGAGCAGTACTTC. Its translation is CASSPGQSYEQYF.

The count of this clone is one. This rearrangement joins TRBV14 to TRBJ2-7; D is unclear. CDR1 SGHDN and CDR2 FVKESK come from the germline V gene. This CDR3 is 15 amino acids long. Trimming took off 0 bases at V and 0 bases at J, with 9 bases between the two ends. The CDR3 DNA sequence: TGTGCCAGCAGCCAAGAAGCCTGGAGCTCCTACGAGCAGTACTTC. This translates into CASSQEAWSSYEQYF. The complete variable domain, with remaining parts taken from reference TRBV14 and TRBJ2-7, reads EAGVTQFPSHSVIEKGQTVTLRCDPISGHDNLYWYRRVMGKEIKFLLHFVKESKQDESGMPNNRFLAERTGGTYSTLKVQPAELEDSGVYFCASSQEAWSSYEQYFGPGTRLTVT.

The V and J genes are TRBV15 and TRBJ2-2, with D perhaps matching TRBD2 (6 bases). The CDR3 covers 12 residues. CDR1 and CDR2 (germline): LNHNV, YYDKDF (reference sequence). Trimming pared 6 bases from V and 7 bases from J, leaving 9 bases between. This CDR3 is CATSQAGGELFF. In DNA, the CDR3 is TGTGCCACCAGTCAAGCGGGCGGGGAGCTGTTTTTT.

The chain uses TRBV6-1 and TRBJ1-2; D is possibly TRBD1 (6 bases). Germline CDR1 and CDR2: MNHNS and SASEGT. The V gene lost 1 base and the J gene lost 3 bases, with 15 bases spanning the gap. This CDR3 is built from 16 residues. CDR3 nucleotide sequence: TGTGCCAGCAGTGAAGGCAGGGGAGGGTACCACTATGGCTACACCTTC. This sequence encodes CASSEGRGGYHYGYTF.

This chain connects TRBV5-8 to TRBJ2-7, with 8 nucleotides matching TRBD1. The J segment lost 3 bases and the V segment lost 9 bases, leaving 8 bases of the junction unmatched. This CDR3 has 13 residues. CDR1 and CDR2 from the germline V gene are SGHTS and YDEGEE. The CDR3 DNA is TGTGCCAACGGACAGGGAATAATCTACGAGCAGTACTTC. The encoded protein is CANGQGIIYEQYF.

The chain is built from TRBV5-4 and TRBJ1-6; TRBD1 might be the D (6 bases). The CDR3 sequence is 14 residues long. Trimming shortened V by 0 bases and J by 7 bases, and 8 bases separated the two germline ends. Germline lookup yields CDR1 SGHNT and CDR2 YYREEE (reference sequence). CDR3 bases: TGTGCCAGCAGCTTGGGTACAGGGAATTCACCCCTCCACTTT. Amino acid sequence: CASSLGTGNSPLHF.

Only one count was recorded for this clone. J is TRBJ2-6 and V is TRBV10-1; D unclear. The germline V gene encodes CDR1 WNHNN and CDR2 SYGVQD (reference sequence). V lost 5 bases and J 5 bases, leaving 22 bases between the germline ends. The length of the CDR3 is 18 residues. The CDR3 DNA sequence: TGCGCCAGCAGTCAATTAGGAGATGCACAAAGTCGGGCCAACGTCCTGACTTTC. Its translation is CASSQLGDAQSRANVLTF.

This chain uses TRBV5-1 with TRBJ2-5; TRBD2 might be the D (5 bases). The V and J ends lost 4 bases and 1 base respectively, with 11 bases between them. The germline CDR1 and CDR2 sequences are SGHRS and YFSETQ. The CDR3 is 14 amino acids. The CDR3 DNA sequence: TGCGCCAGCAGCCTCCGGGGAGCCCAAGAGACCCAGTACTTC. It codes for CASSLRGAQETQYF.